The present T cell receptor (beta chain) was sequenced within a study of blood T cell repertoires in COVID-19. At the level of the study: Material from acute and convalescent COVID-19 was sourced from the United States, Italy and Spain.

Libraries were prepared by immunoSEQ multiplex PCR; TCRdb keeps only in-frame clonotypes and omits some of them. The data show under 350,000 clones, roughly nine tenths seen once. The sequencing sample was made of PBMCs or T cells enriched from blood (not recorded which). The TCR was taken from a woman in her 40s who had recovered from COVID-19.

The DNA of the CDR3 is TGTGCCAGCAGTCCCCCATCAGCAGGGGTTAACTATGGCTACACCTTC. Translated: CASSPPSAGVNYGYTF. V and J are TRBV2 and TRBJ1-2; D perhaps matches TRBD1 (6 bases). The CDR3 covers 16 residues. V lost 5 bases and J 1 base, leaving 17 bases between the germline ends. Germline loops: CDR1 SNHLY, CDR2 FYNNEI.